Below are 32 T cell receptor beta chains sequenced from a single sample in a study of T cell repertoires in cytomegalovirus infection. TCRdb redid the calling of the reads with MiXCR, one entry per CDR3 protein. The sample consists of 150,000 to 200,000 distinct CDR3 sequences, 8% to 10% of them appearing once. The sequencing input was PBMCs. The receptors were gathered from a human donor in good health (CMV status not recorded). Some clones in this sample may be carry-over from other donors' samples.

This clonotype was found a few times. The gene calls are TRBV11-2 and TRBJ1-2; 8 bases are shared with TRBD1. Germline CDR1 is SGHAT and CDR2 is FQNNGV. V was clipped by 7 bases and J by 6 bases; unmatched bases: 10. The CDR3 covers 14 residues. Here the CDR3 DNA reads TGTGCCAGCACCCCTTTCACAGGGGGAGATGGCTACACCTTC. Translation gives CASTPFTGGDGYTF.

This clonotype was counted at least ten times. CDR3 loop: CASSPGSPSVGSGNTIYF. The CDR3 coding sequence is TGTGCCAGCAGCCCCGGGTCCCCATCAGTGGGTTCTGGAAACACCATATATTTT. This rearrangement joins TRBV6-1 to TRBJ1-3, with D unresolved. Trimming removed 6 bases at V and 1 base at J, with 22 bases between. Germline lookup yields CDR1 MNHNS and CDR2 SASEGT. The CDR3 has 18 residues.

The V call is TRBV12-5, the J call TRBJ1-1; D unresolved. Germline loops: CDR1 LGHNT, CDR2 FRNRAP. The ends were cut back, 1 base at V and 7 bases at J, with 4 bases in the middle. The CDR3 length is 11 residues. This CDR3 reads CASGLAGEAFF. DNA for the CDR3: TGTGCTAGTGGTTTGGCGGGTGAAGCTTTCTTT.

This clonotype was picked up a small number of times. CDR3 residues: CASSLRAGTTGADTQYF. The CDR3 coding sequence is TGCGCCAGCAGCTTGAGGGCAGGGACCACGGGGGCAGATACGCAGTATTTT. V is TRBV5-1 and J is TRBJ2-3, with a weak D call TRBD2 (6 bases). CDR3 length equals 17 residues. The germline V and J ends were trimmed by 1 base and 4 bases, with 19 bases remaining between them. The germline V gene has CDR1 SGHRS and CDR2 YFSETQ.

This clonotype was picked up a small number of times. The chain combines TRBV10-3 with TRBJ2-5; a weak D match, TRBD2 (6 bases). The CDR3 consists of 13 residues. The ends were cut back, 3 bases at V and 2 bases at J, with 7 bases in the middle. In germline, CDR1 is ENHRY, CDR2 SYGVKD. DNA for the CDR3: TGTGCCATCAGTGATCGGGAGCAAGAGACCCAGTACTTC. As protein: CAISDREQETQYF.

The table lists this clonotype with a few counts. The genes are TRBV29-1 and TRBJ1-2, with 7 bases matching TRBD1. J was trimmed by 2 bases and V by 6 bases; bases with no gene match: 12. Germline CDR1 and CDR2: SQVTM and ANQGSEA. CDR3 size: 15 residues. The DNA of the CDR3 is TGCAGCGTATGGGGGGACAGAGATCTAAACTATGGCTACACCTTC. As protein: CSVWGDRDLNYGYTF. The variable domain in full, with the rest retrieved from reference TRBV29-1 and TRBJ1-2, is SAVISQKPSRDICQRGTSLTIQCQVDSQVTMMFWYRQQPGQSLTLIATANQGSEATYESGFVIDKFPISRPNLTFSTLTVSNMSPEDSSIYLCSVWGDRDLNYGYTFGSGTRLTVV.

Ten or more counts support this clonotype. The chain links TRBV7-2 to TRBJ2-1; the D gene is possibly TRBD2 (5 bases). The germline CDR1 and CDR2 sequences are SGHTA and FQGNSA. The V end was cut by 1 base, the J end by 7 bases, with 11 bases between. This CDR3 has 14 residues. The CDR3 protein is CASSLGVAKNEQFF. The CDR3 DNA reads TGTGCCAGCAGCTTAGGCGTAGCGAAGAATGAGCAGTTCTTC.

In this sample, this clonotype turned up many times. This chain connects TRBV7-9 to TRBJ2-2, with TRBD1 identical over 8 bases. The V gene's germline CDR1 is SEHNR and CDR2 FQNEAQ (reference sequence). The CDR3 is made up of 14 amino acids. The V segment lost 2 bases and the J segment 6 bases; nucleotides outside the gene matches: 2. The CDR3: CASSLQGAAGELFF. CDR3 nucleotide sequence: TGTGCCAGCAGCTTACAGGGGGCGGCCGGGGAGCTGTTTTTT.

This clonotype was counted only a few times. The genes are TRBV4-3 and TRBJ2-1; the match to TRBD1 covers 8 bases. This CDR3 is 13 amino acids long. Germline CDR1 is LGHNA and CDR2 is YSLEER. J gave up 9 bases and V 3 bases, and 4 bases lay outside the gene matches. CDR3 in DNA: TGCGCCAGCAGCCATGACACAGGGGGTGAGCAGTTCTTC. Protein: CASSHDTGGEQFF.

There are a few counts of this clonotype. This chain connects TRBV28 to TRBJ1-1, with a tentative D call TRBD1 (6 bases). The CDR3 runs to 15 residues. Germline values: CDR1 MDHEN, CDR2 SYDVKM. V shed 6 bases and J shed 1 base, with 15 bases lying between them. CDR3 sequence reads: CASSVGGQQNTEAFF. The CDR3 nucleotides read TGTGCCAGCAGCGTTGGGGGGCAGCAGAACACTGAAGCTTTCTTT.

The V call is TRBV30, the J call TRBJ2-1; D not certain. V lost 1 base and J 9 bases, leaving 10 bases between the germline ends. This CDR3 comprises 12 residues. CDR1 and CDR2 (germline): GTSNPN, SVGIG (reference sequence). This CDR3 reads CAWSEVATEQFF. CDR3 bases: TGTGCCTGGAGTGAGGTAGCTACTGAGCAGTTCTTC.

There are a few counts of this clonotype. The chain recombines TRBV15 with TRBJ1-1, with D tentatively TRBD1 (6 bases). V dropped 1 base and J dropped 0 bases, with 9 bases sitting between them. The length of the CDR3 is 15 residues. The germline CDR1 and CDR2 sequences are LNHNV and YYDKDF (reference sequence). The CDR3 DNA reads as TGTGCCACCAGCAGAGGACAGGCCATGAACACTGAAGCTTTCTTT. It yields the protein CATSRGQAMNTEAFF.

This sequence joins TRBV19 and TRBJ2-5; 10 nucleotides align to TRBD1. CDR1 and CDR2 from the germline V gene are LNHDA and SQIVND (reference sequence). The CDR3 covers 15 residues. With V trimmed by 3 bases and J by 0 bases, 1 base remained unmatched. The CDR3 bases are TGTGCCAGTAGTATCGGGACAGGGGACCAAGAGACCCAGTACTTC. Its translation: CASSIGTGDQETQYF.

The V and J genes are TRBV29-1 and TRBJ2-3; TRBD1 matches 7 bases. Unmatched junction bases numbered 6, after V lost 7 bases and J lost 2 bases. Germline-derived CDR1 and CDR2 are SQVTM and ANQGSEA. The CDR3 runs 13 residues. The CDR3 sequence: CSATGYNTDTQYF. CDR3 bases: TGCAGCGCGACAGGGTATAACACAGATACGCAGTATTTT.

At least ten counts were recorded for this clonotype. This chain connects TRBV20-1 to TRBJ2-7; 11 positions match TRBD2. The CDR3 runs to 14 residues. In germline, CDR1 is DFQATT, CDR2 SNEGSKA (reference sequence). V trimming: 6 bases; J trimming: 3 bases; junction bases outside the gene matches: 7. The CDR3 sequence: CSARLAGNLYEQYF. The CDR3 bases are TGCAGTGCAAGACTAGCGGGAAACCTCTACGAGCAGTACTTC.

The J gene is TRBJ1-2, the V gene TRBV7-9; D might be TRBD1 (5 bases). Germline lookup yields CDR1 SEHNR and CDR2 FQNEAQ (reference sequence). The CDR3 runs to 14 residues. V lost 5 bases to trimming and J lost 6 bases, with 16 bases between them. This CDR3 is CASSDQAGFHGYTF. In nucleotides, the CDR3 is TGTGCCAGCAGCGACCAAGCAGGGTTCCATGGCTACACCTTC.

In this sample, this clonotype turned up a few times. CDR3 protein: CASSIDSSYEQYF. CDR3 nucleotide sequence: TGTGCCAGTAGTATCGACAGCTCCTACGAGCAGTACTTC. The chain recombines TRBV19 with TRBJ2-7; D perhaps matches TRBD1 (5 bases). This CDR3 has 13 residues. Germline V gives CDR1 LNHDA, CDR2 SQIVND (reference sequence). Trimming removed 3 bases at V and 0 bases at J, with 6 bases between. Filled out from reference TRBV19 and TRBJ2-7, the complete variable domain reads DGGITQSPKYLFRKEGQNVTLSCEQNLNHDAMYWYRQDPGQGLRLIYYSQIVNDFQKGDIAEGYSVSREKKESFPLTVTSAQKNPTAFYLCASSIDSSYEQYFGPGTRLTVT.

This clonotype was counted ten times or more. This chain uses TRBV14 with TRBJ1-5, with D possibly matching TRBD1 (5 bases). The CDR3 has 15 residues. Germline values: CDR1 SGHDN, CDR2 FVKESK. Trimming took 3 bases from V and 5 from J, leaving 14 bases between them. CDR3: CASSQGQGFDQPQHF. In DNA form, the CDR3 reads TGTGCCAGCAGCCAGGGCCAGGGTTTTGATCAGCCCCAGCATTTT.

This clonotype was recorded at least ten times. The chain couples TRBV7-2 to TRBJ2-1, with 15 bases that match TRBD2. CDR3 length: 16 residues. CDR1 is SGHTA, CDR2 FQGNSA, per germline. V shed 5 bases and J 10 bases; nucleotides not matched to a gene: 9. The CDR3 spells CASSPPGLAGGQEQFF. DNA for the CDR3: TGTGCCAGCAGCCCACCAGGACTAGCGGGGGGGCAGGAGCAGTTCTTC.

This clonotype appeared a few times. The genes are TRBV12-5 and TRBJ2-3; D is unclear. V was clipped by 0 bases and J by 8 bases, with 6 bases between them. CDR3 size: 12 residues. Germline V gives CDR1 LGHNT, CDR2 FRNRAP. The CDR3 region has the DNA TGTGCTAGTGGTTTGGTTCTGGGTACGCAGTATTTT. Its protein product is CASGLVLGTQYF.

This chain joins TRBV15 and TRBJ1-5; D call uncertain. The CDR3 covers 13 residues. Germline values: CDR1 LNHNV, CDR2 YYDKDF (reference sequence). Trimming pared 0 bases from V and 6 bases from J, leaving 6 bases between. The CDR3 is CATSREVGQPQHF. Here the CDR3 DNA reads TGTGCCACCAGCAGAGAAGTGGGTCAGCCCCAGCATTTT.

CDR3 region: CASSFSGWSKNIQYF. CDR3 sequence (DNA): TGTGCCAGCAGTTTTTCCGGTTGGAGCAAAAACATTCAGTACTTC. V gene TRBV28 combines with J gene TRBJ2-4, with no clear D. The V end lost 3 bases, the J end lost 3 bases, and 12 bases lay between the germline ends. The germline CDR1 and CDR2 sequences are MDHEN and SYDVKM. The CDR3 is 15 residues long.

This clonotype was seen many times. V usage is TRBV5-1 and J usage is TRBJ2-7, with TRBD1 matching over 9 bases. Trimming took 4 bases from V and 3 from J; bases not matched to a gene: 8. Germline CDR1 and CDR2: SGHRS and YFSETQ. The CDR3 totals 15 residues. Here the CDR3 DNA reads TGCGCCAGCAGCACAAATACAGGGGGCGTCTACGAGCAGTACTTC. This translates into CASSTNTGGVYEQYF. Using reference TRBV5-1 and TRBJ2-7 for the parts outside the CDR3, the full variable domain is KAGVTQTPRYLIKTRGQQVTLSCSPISGHRSVSWYQQTPGQGLQFLFEYFSETQRNKGNFPGRFSGRQFSNSRSEMNVSTLELGDSALYLCASSTNTGGVYEQYFGPGTRLTVT.

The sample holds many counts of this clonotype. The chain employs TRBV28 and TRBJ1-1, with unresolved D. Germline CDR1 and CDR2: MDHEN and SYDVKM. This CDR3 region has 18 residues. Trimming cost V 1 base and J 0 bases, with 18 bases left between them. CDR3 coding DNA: TGTGCCAGCAGTTTATCCCCTCGGGCAGGCTCCTTGAACACTGAAGCTTTCTTT. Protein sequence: CASSLSPRAGSLNTEAFF.

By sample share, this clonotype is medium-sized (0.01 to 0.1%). This CDR3 is CASSLVFRAGGQETQYF. In DNA form, the CDR3 reads TGTGCCAGCAGCTTAGTGTTTCGGGCGGGAGGTCAAGAGACCCAGTACTTC. The rearrangement links TRBV13 to TRBJ2-5; 8 nucleotides agree with TRBD2. There are 17 residues in the CDR3. Trimming took 1 base from V and 2 from J; bases not matched to a gene: 9. Germline V gene lookup returns CDR1 PRHDT and CDR2 FYEKMQ (reference sequence).

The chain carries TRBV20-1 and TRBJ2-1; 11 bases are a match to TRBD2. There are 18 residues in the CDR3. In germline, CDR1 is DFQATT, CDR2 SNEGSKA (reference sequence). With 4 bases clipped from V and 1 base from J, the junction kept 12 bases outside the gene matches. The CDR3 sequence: CSATVPGLAAYSYNEQFF. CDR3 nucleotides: TGCAGTGCTACCGTCCCGGGACTAGCGGCGTATTCCTACAATGAGCAGTTCTTC.

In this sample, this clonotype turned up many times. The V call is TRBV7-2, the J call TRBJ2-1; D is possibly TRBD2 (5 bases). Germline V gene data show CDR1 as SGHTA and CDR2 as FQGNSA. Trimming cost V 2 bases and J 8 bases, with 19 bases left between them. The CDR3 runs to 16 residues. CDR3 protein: CASSLNGIRLRDEQFF. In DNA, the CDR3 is TGTGCCAGCAGCTTAAACGGGATACGGTTGCGGGATGAGCAGTTCTTC.

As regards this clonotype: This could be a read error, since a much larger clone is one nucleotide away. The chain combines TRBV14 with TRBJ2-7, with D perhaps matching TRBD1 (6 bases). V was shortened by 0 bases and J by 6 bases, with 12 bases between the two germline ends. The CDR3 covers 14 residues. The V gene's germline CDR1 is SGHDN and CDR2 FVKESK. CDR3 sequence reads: CASSQDLGAGEQYF. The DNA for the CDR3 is TGTGCCAGCAGCCAAGATCTGGGGGCGGGCGAGCAGTACTTC. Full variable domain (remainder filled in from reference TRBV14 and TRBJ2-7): EAGVTQFPSHSVIEKGQTVTLRCDPISGHDNLYWYRRVMGKEIKFLLHFVKESKQDESGMPNNRFLAERTGGTYSTLKVQPAELEDSGVYFCASSQDLGAGEQYFGPGTRLTVT.

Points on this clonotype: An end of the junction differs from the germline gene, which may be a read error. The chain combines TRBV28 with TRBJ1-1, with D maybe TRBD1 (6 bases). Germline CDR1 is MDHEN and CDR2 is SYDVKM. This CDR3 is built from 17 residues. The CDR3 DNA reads TGTGCCAGCAGTTTATGGAGCGGCACAGGGTGGGACACTGAAGATTTCTTT. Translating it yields CASSLWSGTGWDTEDFF.

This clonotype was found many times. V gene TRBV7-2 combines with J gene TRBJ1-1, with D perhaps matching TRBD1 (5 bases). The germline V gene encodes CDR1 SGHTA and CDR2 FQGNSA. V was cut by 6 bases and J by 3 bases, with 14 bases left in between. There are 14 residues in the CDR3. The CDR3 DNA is TGTGCCAGCAGGGCCTCCGGGGGATACACTGAAGCTTTCTTT. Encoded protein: CASRASGGYTEAFF.

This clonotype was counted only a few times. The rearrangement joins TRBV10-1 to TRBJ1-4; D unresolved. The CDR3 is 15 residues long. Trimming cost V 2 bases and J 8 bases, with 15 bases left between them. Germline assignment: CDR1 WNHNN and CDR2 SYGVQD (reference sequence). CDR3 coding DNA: TGCGCCAGCAGTGAGGGTAGGATCCGTGGAGAAAAACTGTTTTTT. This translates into CASSEGRIRGEKLFF.

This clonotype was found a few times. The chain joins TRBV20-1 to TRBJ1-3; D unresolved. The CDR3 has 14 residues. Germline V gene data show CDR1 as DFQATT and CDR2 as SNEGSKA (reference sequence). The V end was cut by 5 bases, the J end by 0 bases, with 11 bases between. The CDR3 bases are TGCAGTGCTGTTGGTATCGTCTCTGGAAACACCATATATTTT. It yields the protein CSAVGIVSGNTIYF.